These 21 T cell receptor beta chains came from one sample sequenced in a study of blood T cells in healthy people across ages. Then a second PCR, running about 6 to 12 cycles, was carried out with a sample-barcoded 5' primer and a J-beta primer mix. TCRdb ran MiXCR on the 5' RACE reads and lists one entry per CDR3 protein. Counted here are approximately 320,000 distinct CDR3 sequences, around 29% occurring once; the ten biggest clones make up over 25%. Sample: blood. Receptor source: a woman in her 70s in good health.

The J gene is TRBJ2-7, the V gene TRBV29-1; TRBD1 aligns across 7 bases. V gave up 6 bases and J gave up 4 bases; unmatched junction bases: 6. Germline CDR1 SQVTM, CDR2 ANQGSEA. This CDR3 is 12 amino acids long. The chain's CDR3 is CSVRDSGYEQYF. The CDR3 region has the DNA TGCAGCGTCCGGGACAGTGGGTACGAGCAGTACTTC.

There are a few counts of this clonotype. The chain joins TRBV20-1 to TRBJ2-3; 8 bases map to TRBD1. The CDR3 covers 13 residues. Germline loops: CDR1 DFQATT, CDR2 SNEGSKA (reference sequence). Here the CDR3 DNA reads TGCAGCGAGAGGGGACAGGTTAAAGATACGCAGTATTTT. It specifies CSERGQVKDTQYF.

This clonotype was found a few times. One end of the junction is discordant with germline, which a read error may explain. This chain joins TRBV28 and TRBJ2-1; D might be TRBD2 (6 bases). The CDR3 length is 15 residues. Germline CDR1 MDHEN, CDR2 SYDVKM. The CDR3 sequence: CTSTRGAGLYNEQFF. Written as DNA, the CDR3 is TGTACCAGCACCCGAGGTGCGGGGCTGTACAATGAGCAGTTCTTC.

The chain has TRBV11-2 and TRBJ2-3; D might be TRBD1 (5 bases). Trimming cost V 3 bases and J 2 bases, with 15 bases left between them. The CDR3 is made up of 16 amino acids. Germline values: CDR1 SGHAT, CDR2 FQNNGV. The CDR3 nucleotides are TGTGCCAGCAGCTTGGAAACAGGTCTTCTCACAGATACGCAGTATTTT. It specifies CASSLETGLLTDTQYF.

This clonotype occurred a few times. The CDR3 DNA reads as TGCGCCAGCAGCTTCGAACCTAGAGGGGGCAATGAGCAGTTCTTC. Amino acids: CASSFEPRGGNEQFF. V usage is TRBV5-1 and J usage is TRBJ2-1, with D perhaps matching TRBD1 (6 bases). The V and J ends lost 2 bases and 6 bases respectively, with 15 bases between them. There are 15 residues in the CDR3. The germline CDR1 and CDR2 sequences are SGHRS and YFSETQ.

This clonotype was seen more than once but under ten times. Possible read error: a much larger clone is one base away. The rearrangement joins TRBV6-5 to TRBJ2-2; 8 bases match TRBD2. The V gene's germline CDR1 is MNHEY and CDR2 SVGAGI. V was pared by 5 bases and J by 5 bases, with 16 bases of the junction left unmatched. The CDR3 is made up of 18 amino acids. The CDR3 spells CASSPPPGGGLVTGELFF. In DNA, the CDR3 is TGTGCCAGCAGTCCCCCCCCGGGGGGGGGACTAGTAACCGGGGAGCTGTTTTTT.

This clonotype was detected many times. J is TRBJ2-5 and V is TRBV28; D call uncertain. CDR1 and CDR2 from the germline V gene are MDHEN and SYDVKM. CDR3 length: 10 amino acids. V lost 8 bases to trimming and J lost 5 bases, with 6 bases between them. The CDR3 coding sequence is TGTGCCAGCCGTGGGGAGACCCAGTACTTC. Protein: CASRGETQYF.

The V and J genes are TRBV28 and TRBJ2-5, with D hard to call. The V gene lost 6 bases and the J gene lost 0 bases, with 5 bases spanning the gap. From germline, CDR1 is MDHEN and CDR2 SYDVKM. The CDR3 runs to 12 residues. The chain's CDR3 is CASRLNQETQYF. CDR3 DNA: TGTGCCAGCAGACTGAACCAAGAGACCCAGTACTTC. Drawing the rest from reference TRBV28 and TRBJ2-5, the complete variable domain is DVKVTQSSRYLVKRTGEKVFLECVQDMDHENMFWYRQDPGLGLRLIYFSYDVKMKEKGDIPEGYSVSREKKERFSLILESASTNQTSMYLCASRLNQETQYFGPGTRLLVL.

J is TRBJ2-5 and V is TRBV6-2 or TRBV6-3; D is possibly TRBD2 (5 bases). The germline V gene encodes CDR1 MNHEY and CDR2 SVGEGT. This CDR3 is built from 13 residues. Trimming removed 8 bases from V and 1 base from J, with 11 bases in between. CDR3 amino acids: CASARSGQETQYF. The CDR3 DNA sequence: TGTGCCAGCGCCCGCAGCGGCCAAGAGACCCAGTACTTC.

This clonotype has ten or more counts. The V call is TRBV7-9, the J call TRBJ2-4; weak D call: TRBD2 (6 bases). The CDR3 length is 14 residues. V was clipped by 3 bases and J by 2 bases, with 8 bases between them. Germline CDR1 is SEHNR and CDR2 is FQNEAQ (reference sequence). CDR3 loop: CASSFGGSKNIQYF. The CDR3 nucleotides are TGTGCCAGCAGCTTTGGAGGGTCCAAAAACATTCAGTACTTC.

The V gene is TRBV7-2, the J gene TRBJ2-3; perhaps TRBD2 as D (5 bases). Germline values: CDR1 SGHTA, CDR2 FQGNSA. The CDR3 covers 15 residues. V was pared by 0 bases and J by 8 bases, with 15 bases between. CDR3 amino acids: CASSLALISVSTQYF. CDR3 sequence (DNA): TGTGCCAGCAGCTTAGCGCTTATTAGCGTGAGTACGCAGTATTTT. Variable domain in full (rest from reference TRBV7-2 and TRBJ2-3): GAGVSQSPSNKVTEKGKDVELRCDPISGHTALYWYRQSLGQGLEFLIYFQGNSAPDKSGLPSDRFSAERTGGSVSTLTIQRTQQEDSAVYLCASSLALISVSTQYFGPGTRLTVL.

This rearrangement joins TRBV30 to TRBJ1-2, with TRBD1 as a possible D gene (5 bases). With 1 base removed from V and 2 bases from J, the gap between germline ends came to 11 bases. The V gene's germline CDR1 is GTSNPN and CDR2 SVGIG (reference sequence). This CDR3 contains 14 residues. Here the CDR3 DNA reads TGTGCCTGGAGTGCGATGGGGCAGAACTATGGCTACACCTTC. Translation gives CAWSAMGQNYGYTF. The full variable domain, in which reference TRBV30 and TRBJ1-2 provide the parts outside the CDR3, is SQTIHQWPATLVQPVGSPLSLECTVEGTSNPNLYWYRQAAGRGLQLLFYSVGIGQISSEVPQNLSASRPQDRQFILSSKKLLLSDSGFYLCAWSAMGQNYGYTFGSGTRLTVV.

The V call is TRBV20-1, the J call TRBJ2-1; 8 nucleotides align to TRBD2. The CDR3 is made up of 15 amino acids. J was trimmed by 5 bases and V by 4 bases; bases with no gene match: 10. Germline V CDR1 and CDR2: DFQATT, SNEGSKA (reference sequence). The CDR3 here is CSATVREGLHNEQFF. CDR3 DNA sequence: TGCAGTGCTACGGTTCGGGAGGGCCTCCACAATGAGCAGTTCTTC.

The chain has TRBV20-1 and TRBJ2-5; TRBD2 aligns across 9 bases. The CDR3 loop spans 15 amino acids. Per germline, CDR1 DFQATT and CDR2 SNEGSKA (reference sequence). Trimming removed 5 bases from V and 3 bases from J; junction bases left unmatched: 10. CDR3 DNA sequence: TGCAGTGCTGAATTAGCGGGAGCGGGGGAAGAGACCCAGTACTTC. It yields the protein CSAELAGAGEETQYF.

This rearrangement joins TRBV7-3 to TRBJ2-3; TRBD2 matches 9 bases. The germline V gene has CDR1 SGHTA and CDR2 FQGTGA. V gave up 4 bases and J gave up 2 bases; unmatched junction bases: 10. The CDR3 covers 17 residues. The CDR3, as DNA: TGTGCCAGCAGCTGGGAAGGAGCGGGAGGACCCACAGATACGCAGTATTTT. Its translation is CASSWEGAGGPTDTQYF.

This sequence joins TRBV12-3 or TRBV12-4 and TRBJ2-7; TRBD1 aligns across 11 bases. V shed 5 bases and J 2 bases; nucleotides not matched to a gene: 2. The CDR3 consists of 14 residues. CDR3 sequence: CASSRDRGTYEQYF. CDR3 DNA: TGTGCCAGCAGTCGGGACAGGGGGACCTACGAGCAGTACTTC.

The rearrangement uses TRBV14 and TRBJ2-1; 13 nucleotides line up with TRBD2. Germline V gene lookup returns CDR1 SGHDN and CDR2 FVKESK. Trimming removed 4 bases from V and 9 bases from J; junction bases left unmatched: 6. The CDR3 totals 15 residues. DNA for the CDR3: TGTGCCAGCAGCCTTGGGACTAGCGGGATTGCTGAGCAGTTCTTC. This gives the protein CASSLGTSGIAEQFF.

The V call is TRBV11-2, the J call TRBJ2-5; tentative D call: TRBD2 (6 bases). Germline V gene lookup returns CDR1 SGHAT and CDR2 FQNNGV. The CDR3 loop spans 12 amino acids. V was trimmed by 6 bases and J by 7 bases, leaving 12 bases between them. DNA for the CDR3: TGTGCCAGCAGTCCGGAGGGTGGGACCCAGTACTTC. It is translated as CASSPEGGTQYF.

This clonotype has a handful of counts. CDR3 sequence (DNA): TGCAGTGCTATGGGCGGGGTGGGGCAAGAGACCCAGTACTTC. Protein: CSAMGGVGQETQYF. The rearrangement uses TRBV20-1 and TRBJ2-5; TRBD2 is a possible D gene (6 bases). V gave up 4 bases and J gave up 2 bases, with 14 bases separating them. Germline values: CDR1 DFQATT, CDR2 SNEGSKA (reference sequence). This CDR3 is built from 14 residues.

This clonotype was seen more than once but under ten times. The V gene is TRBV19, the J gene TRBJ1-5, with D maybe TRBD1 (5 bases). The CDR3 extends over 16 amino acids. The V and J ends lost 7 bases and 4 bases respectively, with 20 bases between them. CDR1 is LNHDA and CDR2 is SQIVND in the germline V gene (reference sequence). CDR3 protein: CASTVTGGGRNQPQHF. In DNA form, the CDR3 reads TGTGCCAGTACCGTAACGGGGGGGGGAAGGAATCAGCCCCAGCATTTT.

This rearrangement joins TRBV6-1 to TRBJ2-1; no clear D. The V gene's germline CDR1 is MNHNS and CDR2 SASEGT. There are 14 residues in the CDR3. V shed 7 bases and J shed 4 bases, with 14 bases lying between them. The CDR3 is CASIRAAPYNEQFF. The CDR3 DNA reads TGTGCCAGCATACGGGCGGCCCCTTACAATGAGCAGTTCTTC.